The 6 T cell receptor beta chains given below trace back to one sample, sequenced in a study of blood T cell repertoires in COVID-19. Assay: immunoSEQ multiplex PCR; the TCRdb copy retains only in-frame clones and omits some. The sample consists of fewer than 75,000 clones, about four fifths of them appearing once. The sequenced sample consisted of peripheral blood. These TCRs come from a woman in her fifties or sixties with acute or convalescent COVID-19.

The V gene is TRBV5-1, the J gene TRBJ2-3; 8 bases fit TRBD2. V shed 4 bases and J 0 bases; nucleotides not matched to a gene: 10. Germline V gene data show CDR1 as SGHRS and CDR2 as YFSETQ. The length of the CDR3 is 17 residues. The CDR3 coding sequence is TGCGCCAGCAGCCGACCCGGGGCGGGGGGTAGCACAGATACGCAGTATTTT. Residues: CASSRPGAGGSTDTQYF. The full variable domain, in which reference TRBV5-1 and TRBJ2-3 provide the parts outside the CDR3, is KAGVTQTPRYLIKTRGQQVTLSCSPISGHRSVSWYQQTPGQGLQFLFEYFSETQRNKGNFPGRFSGRQFSNSRSEMNVSTLELGDSALYLCASSRPGAGGSTDTQYFGPGTRLTVL.

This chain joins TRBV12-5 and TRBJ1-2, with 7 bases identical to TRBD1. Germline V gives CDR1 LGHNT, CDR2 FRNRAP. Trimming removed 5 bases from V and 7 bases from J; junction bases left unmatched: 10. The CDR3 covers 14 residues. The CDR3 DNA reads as TGTGCTAGTGGTGCCCGACAGGGTTTCGGTGGCTACACCTTC. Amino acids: CASGARQGFGGYTF.

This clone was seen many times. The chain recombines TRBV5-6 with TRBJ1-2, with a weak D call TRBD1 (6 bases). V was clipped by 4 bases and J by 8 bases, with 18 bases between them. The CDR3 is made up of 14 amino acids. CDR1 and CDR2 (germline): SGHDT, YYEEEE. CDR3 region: CASSARQVMGGYTF. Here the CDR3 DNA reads TGTGCCAGCAGCGCCCGACAGGTAATGGGCGGCTACACCTTC.

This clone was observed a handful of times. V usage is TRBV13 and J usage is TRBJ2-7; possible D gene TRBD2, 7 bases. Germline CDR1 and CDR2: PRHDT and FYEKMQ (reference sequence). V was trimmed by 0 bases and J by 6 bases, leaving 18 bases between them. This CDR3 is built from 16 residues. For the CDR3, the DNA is TGTGCCAGCAGCTTAGGCATGTCGGGGGGCGCCATCGAGCAGTACTTC. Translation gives CASSLGMSGGAIEQYF.

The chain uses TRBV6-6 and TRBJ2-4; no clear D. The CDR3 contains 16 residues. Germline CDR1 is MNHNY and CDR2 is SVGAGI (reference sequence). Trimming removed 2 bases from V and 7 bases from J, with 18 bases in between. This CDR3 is CASSYLFLEDRNIQYF. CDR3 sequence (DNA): TGTGCCAGCAGTTACCTCTTCCTAGAGGATAGGAACATTCAGTACTTC.

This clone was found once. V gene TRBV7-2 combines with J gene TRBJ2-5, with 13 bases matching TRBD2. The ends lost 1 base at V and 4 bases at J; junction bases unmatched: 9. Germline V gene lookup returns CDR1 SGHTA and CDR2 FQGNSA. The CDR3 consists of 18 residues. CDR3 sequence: CASSLEGGLAGRGETQYF. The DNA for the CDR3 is TGTGCCAGCAGCTTAGAGGGGGGACTAGCGGGGCGGGGAGAGACCCAGTACTTC.